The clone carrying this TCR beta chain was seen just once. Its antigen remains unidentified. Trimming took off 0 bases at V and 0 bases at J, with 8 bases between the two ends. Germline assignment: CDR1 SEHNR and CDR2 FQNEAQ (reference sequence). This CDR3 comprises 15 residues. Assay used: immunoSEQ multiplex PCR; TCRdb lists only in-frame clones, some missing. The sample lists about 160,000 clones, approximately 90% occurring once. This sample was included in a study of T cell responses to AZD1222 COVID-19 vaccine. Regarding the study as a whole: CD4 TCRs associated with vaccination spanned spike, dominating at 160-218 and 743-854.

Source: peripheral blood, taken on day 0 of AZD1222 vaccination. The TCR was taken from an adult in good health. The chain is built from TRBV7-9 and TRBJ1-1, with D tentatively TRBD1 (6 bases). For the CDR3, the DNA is TGTGCCAGCAGCTTAGCGGGGGCTTTGAACACTGAAGCTTTCTTT. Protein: CASSLAGALNTEAFF.